The present T cell receptor (beta chain) was sequenced within a study of vaccination and CD4 T cells after COVID-19. The study's findings and limits: Among those convalescent, a median about 90% of reactive clones emerged solely post-vaccination.

As for time point: late sampling 161 to 241 days after vaccination in a few convalescent patients. With regard to this clonotype: Its antigen is not identified.

MiXCR, applied by TCRdb to the PCR reads, yields one record per CDR3 protein. Of 35,000 to 45,000 distinct CDR3 sequences listed, 36% were seen once; the top ten hold 5% to 6.5%. Germline V lookup: CDR1 LNHDA, CDR2 SQIVND (reference sequence). With V trimmed by 3 bases and J by 2 bases, 7 bases remained unmatched. This CDR3 is built from 18 residues. The chain joins TRBV19 to TRBJ2-1, with TRBD2 identical over 13 bases. The sample in question was CD4+ T cells from blood, obtained about 7 months after SARS-CoV-2 vaccination. This clonotype was sampled from a human donor who had recovered from COVID-19. CDR3 sequence: CASSIGTSGMSPYNEQFF. In DNA, the CDR3 is TGTGCCAGTAGTATCGGGACTAGCGGGATGTCACCCTACAATGAGCAGTTCTTC. Full variable domain (rest looked up from reference TRBV19 and TRBJ2-1): DGGITQSPKYLFRKEGQNVTLSCEQNLNHDAMYWYRQDPGQGLRLIYYSQIVNDFQKGDIAEGYSVSREKKESFPLTVTSAQKNPTAFYLCASSIGTSGMSPYNEQFFGPGTRLTVL.